The clone carrying this TCR beta chain appeared once. No antigen is known for it. This sample is part of a study of cytomegalovirus exposure and HLA in healthy donors. The study, taken as a whole, reports: Most TCR sequences were rare, but some public TCRs occurred in many donors.

The CDR3 sequence is 14 residues long. The germline V gene encodes CDR1 LNHDA and CDR2 SQIVND (reference sequence). V trimming: 6 bases; J trimming: 12 bases; junction bases outside the gene matches: 11. PCR primers comprised 60 Vbeta and 13 Jbeta primers. The data were produced by immunoSEQ multiplex PCR, yet TCRdb's version contains in-frame clones alone and is incomplete. The sample lists fewer than 80,000 clones, roughly 71% occurring once. The receptor comes from a man aged 50-60 years in good health and CMV-seropositive. The gene calls are TRBV19 and TRBJ2-6; 7 bases fit TRBD1. Sequenced material: PBMCs. CDR3 DNA sequence: TGTGCCAGTAGCCCGGACAGGCCGGGCACCGTCCTGACTTTC. It translates to CASSPDRPGTVLTF.